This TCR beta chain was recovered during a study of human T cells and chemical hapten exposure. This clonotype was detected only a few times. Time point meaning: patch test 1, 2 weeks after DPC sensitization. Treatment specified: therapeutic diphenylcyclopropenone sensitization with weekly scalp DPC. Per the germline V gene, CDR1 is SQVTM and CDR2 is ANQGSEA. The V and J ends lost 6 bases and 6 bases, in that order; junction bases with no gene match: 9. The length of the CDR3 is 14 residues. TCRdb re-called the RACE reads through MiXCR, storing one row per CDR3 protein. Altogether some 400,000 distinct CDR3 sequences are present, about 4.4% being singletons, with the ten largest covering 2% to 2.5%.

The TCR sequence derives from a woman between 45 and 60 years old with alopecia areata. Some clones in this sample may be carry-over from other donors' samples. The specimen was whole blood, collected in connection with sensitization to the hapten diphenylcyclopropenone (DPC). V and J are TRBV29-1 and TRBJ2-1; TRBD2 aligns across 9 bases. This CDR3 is CSVREGGSSNEQFF. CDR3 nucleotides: TGCAGCGTGCGGGAGGGCGGGAGCTCCAATGAGCAGTTCTTC.